This record concerns one T cell receptor beta chain sequence. The target antigen is unknown. Every bulk PBMC sample received the same 350 ng of DNA. Assay: immunoSEQ multiplex PCR; the TCRdb copy retains only in-frame clones and omits some. The top ten hold 6.5% to 8% of the sample, which has about 17,000 clones, approximately 83% seen once. The data stem from a study of blood T cell dynamics during melanoma immunotherapy. Whole-study results and caveats: Clones driving repertoire changes may be melanoma-specific or general immune activation.

V lost 1 base and J lost 0, with 7 bases in between. Germline CDR1 and CDR2: LGHNT and FRNRAP. The CDR3 spans 14 residues. Stated time point: pre-treatment baseline. V and J are TRBV12-5 and TRBJ2-7; D possibly corresponds to TRBD2 (5 bases). The TCR was taken from a human donor with melanoma. Source: blood, taken from a patient treated with checkpoint blockade. CDR3 DNA sequence: TGTGCTAGTGGTTTGGCGGGGAGCTCCTACGAGCAGTACTTC. This gives the protein CASGLAGSSYEQYF.